This paragraph covers one T cell receptor (beta chain) sequence. Its specificity is not known. In germline, CDR1 is SGHTA, CDR2 FQGNSA. The germline V and J ends were trimmed by 1 base and 3 bases, with 16 bases remaining between them. The CDR3 covers 17 residues. This PCR relied on a set of 60 Vbeta primers and 13 Jbeta primers. The repertoire was sequenced with immunoSEQ multiplex PCR; TCRdb's copy has only in-frame clones and lacks some. Recorded for this sample: more than 45,000 clones. The data were taken from a study of cytomegalovirus exposure and HLA in healthy donors. Broader study findings: Roughly even sequencing depth across donors was the assumption behind the presence/absence analyses. With later analysis, a missense DCLRE1C variant became linked to TCR beta V- and J-gene trimming.

The receptor was derived from a woman in her thirties or forties in good health and CMV-seronegative. V and J are TRBV7-2 and TRBJ2-1, with unresolved D. Material for sequencing was PBMCs. CDR3 bases: TGTGCCAGCAGCTTAGGCGGTATTCGGGTGCTCTACAATGAGCAGTTCTTC. It translates to CASSLGGIRVLYNEQFF.